Presented here are 31 T cell receptor beta chains from one specimen sequenced in a study of identical twins (dated by TCRdb to the mid-2010s). Library preparation used 5' RACE. Instrument on record: Illumina HiSeq 2000. TCRdb redid the processing of the public reads, applying fastp at Q25 and MiXCR, and retained in-frame beta chains. When rows share a CDR3 protein, they turn into one entry using the most common DNA and genes. A total of 450,000 to 500,000 distinct CDR3 sequences appear in this sample, approximately 15% of them only once. The biggest ten clones account for approximately 0.98% of the sample. The same specimen was also included in a second study, on yellow fever vaccine responses in identical twins.

The sequencing sample was made of CD4+ T cells sorted from blood. The receptors were gathered from a woman under 30 in good health.

The chain combines TRBV9 with TRBJ2-2; no clear D. Germline V gene data show CDR1 as SGDLS and CDR2 as YYNGEE. The CDR3 sequence is 15 residues long. V was pared by 0 bases and J by 4 bases, with 10 bases between. The CDR3 sequence is CASSVGLGGTGELFF. The DNA for the CDR3 is TGTGCCAGCAGCGTAGGCCTGGGCGGCACCGGGGAGCTGTTTTTT.

This clonotype appeared a few times. The chain carries TRBV25-1 and TRBJ2-7; D remains ambiguous. Between the trimmed V and J ends, which lost 9 bases and 3 bases, there was a span of 9 bases. Germline values: CDR1 MGHDK, CDR2 SYGVNS. CDR3 length equals 11 residues. In DNA form, the CDR3 reads TGTGCCAGTGTACGCGACTACGAGCAGTACTTC. Its translation is CASVRDYEQYF.

The genes are TRBV27 and TRBJ1-2; D not certain. The CDR3 consists of 14 residues. Per the germline V gene, CDR1 is MNHEY and CDR2 is SMNVEV (reference sequence). With 4 bases removed from V and 4 bases from J, the gap between germline ends came to 13 bases. The CDR3 DNA reads TGTGCCAGCAGTTCCCTTGGGGAGGGCTATGGCTACACCTTC. It specifies CASSSLGEGYGYTF.

This chain links TRBV7-2 with TRBJ2-5; 10 nucleotides match TRBD2. The CDR3 runs to 16 residues. J lost 5 bases, V lost 5 bases, and 11 bases had no gene match. CDR1 SGHTA and CDR2 FQGNSA come from the germline V gene. The CDR3 here is CASSTMSGRASETQYF. In DNA, the CDR3 is TGTGCCAGCAGCACCATGAGCGGGAGGGCCTCTGAGACCCAGTACTTC.

This clonotype was counted a few times. The chain combines TRBV20-1 with TRBJ2-1; 10 bases are a match to TRBD2. Per the germline V gene, CDR1 is DFQATT and CDR2 is SNEGSKA (reference sequence). This CDR3 has 15 amino acids. V lost 5 bases, J lost 4 bases, and 8 bases stayed unmatched. The CDR3, as DNA: TGCAGTGCTTCATCTAGCGGGAGAGTATACAATGAGCAGTTCTTC. Protein sequence: CSASSSGRVYNEQFF.

This clonotype was detected only a few times. The rearrangement links TRBV5-1 to TRBJ2-1, with 8 bases matching TRBD2. The CDR3 extends over 20 amino acids. The germline CDR1 and CDR2 sequences are SGHRS and YFSETQ. V dropped 4 bases and J dropped 3; count of bases not matched to a gene: 21. The CDR3 spells CASSKPVGRAFTAVYNEQFF. DNA of the CDR3: TGCGCCAGCAGCAAACCTGTCGGGAGGGCTTTTACGGCGGTCTACAATGAGCAGTTCTTC.

The chain couples TRBV20-1 to TRBJ1-1; 7 bases are a match to TRBD1. The V gene's germline CDR1 is DFQATT and CDR2 SNEGSKA (reference sequence). Unmatched junction bases numbered 9, after V lost 6 bases and J lost 5 bases. This CDR3 has 13 residues. The CDR3 region is CSAGTGVGTEAFF. In DNA, the CDR3 is TGCAGTGCCGGTACAGGGGTGGGGACTGAAGCTTTCTTT.

This clonotype was seen ten or more times. The chain recombines TRBV12-3 or TRBV12-4 with TRBJ2-2, with a tentative D call TRBD1 (6 bases). The CDR3 contains 16 residues. V was cut by 1 base and J by 2 bases, with 11 bases left in between. CDR3: CASSLGGQGNTGELFF. CDR3 DNA: TGTGCCAGCAGTTTAGGGGGGCAGGGTAACACCGGGGAGCTGTTTTTT.

This clonotype was picked up a small number of times. The chain carries TRBV20-1 and TRBJ2-1; TRBD2 aligns across 8 bases. The V gene end was trimmed by 0 bases and the J gene end by 7 bases; junction bases not matched to a gene: 8. Germline V CDR1 and CDR2: DFQATT, SNEGSKA (reference sequence). This CDR3 region has 15 residues. CDR3 nucleotide sequence: TGCAGTGCTAGAGACCCGGGACTAGGCTTAAATGAGCAGTTCTTC. It specifies CSARDPGLGLNEQFF.

This clonotype was detected many times. The V gene is TRBV29-1, the J gene TRBJ2-2; maybe TRBD1 (6 bases). CDR1 is SQVTM and CDR2 is ANQGSEA in the germline V gene. The CDR3 is 14 residues long. Trimming stripped 7 bases from V and 2 bases from J, with 14 bases between. Here the CDR3 reads CSAPQGSNTGELFF. The CDR3 nucleotides read TGCAGCGCTCCCCAGGGGAGTAACACCGGGGAGCTGTTTTTT.

This clonotype came up many times. The chain links TRBV20-1 to TRBJ2-5, with no clear D. The CDR3 consists of 14 residues. CDR1 DFQATT and CDR2 SNEGSKA come from the germline V gene (reference sequence). V was trimmed by 1 base and J by 1 base, leaving 10 bases between them. The CDR3 coding sequence is TGCAGTGCTAGAGTCGGGTTCCCCCAAGAGACCCAGTACTTC. Translation gives CSARVGFPQETQYF.

This chain links TRBV2 with TRBJ2-2; tentative D call: TRBD1 (6 bases). V lost 8 bases, J lost 0 bases, and 16 bases lay in between. This CDR3 is built from 16 residues. CDR1 is SNHLY, CDR2 FYNNEI, per germline. In nucleotides, the CDR3 is TGTGCCAGCGGAAAAGGACAGATCGCGAACACCGGGGAGCTGTTTTTT. Its protein product is CASGKGQIANTGELFF. The entire variable domain, with the rest obtained from reference TRBV2 and TRBJ2-2, is as follows: EPEVTQTPSHQVTQMGQEVILRCVPISNHLYFYWYRQILGQKVEFLVSFYNNEISEKSEIFDDQFSVERPDGSNFTLKIRSTKLEDSAMYFCASGKGQIANTGELFFGEGSRLTVL.

This clonotype occurred once. The chain employs TRBV5-1 and TRBJ2-5, with 7 bases lining up with TRBD2. The CDR3 contains 13 residues. Unmatched junction bases numbered 5, after V lost 4 bases and J lost 5 bases. Germline values: CDR1 SGHRS, CDR2 YFSETQ. As DNA, the CDR3 is TGCGCCAGCAGCGCCGGGGGGACGGAGACCCAGTACTTC. This translates into CASSAGGTETQYF. Based on the CDR3 plus reference TRBV5-1 and TRBJ2-5, the full variable domain is KAGVTQTPRYLIKTRGQQVTLSCSPISGHRSVSWYQQTPGQGLQFLFEYFSETQRNKGNFPGRFSGRQFSNSRSEMNVSTLELGDSALYLCASSAGGTETQYFGPGTRLLVL.

The chain uses TRBV7-9 and TRBJ2-7; possibly TRBD1 for D (6 bases). V dropped 7 bases and J dropped 6 bases, with 22 bases sitting between them. Germline-derived CDR1 and CDR2 are SEHNR and FQNEAQ (reference sequence). This CDR3 region has 15 residues. CDR3 sequence (DNA): TGTGCCAGCACCAAAGGACAGACCGAGGTCGGCGAGCAGTACTTC. It translates to CASTKGQTEVGEQYF.

This clonotype was observed a handful of times. CDR3 nucleotide sequence: TGCGCCAGCAGCTTGTCACTAGCGGGGGTGATATACGAGCAGTACTTC. This sequence encodes CASSLSLAGVIYEQYF. The J gene is TRBJ2-7, the V gene TRBV5-1; 11 bases fit TRBD2. Germline-derived CDR1 and CDR2 are SGHRS and YFSETQ. The CDR3 has 16 amino acids. V lost 1 base to trimming and J lost 4 bases; unmatched junction nucleotides: 7.

The CDR3 loop reads CASSIELGVGGYTF. The CDR3 DNA is TGTGCCAGCAGTATTGAACTGGGGGTAGGCGGCTACACCTTC. The chain uses TRBV6-1 and TRBJ1-2, with D perhaps matching TRBD1 (5 bases). CDR1 is MNHNS, CDR2 SASEGT, per germline. There are 14 residues in the CDR3. The V and J ends lost 5 bases and 8 bases respectively, with 18 bases between them.

This chain connects TRBV7-2 to TRBJ2-7; 7 positions match TRBD2. Germline V CDR1 and CDR2: SGHTA, FQGNSA. Trimming cost V 0 bases and J 2 bases; bases outside gene matches: 7. This CDR3 contains 16 residues. CDR3 protein: CASSLAGGDSTYEQYF. The CDR3 region has the DNA TGTGCCAGCAGCTTAGCGGGAGGGGATTCCACCTACGAGCAGTACTTC.

The chain recombines TRBV20-1 with TRBJ2-1; TRBD1 might be the D (6 bases). Germline-derived CDR1 and CDR2 are DFQATT and SNEGSKA (reference sequence). Trimming cost V 4 bases and J 7 bases, with 11 bases left between them. The CDR3 length is 12 residues. CDR3 in amino acids: CSAKAGVNEQFF. In DNA, the CDR3 is TGCAGTGCTAAGGCAGGGGTTAATGAGCAGTTCTTC.

The chain is built from TRBV20-1 and TRBJ2-7, with TRBD1 identical over 8 bases. Trimming took 4 bases from V and 6 from J; bases not matched to a gene: 8. This CDR3 region has 13 residues. Germline-derived CDR1 and CDR2 are DFQATT and SNEGSKA (reference sequence). Here the CDR3 reads CSAIVPTGAEQYF. The CDR3 DNA sequence: TGCAGTGCTATAGTCCCGACAGGGGCCGAGCAGTACTTC.

This clonotype was seen more than once but under ten times. The rearrangement links TRBV7-2 to TRBJ2-1; 9 nucleotides agree with TRBD1. Germline lookup yields CDR1 SGHTA and CDR2 FQGNSA. The CDR3 has 13 amino acids. Unmatched junction bases numbered 12, after V lost 5 bases and J lost 16 bases. In DNA, the CDR3 is TGTGCCAGCAGCGTGCCGGGACAGGGATTAGGATTCTTC. This translates into CASSVPGQGLGFF.

The chain recombines TRBV7-2 with TRBJ2-7, with 9 bases lining up with TRBD1. The V gene's germline CDR1 is SGHTA and CDR2 FQGNSA. V lost 5 bases, J lost 3 bases, and 5 bases stayed unmatched. This CDR3 region has 14 residues. The CDR3 DNA is TGTGCCAGCAGCCACAGACAGGGGGTCTACGAGCAGTACTTC. This translates into CASSHRQGVYEQYF.

This clonotype was seen a few times. J is TRBJ1-1 and V is TRBV6-6; D possibly corresponds to TRBD1 (5 bases). Looked up from germline, CDR1 is MNHNY and CDR2 is SVGAGI (reference sequence). The length of the CDR3 is 13 residues. V lost 6 bases and J 0 bases, leaving 8 bases between the germline ends. The CDR3 DNA follows: TGTGCCAGCAGGTTGACAGTGAACACTGAAGCTTTCTTT. It specifies CASRLTVNTEAFF.

This clonotype has a count of ten or more. This chain uses TRBV4-2 with TRBJ2-6; the D gene is possibly TRBD2 (5 bases). This CDR3 region has 14 residues. Germline loops: CDR1 LGHNA, CDR2 YNFKEQ. Trimming shortened V by 4 bases and J by 1 base, and 5 bases separated the two germline ends. CDR3 amino acids: CASSRGSGANVLTF. CDR3 bases: TGTGCCAGCAGCCGAGGGTCTGGGGCCAACGTCCTGACTTTC.

This clonotype was seen a handful of times. This chain joins TRBV7-2 and TRBJ2-7; 9 positions agree with TRBD1. The germline CDR1 and CDR2 sequences are SGHTA and FQGNSA. The CDR3 consists of 15 residues. V lost 3 bases to trimming and J lost 2 bases; unmatched junction nucleotides: 5. This chain's CDR3 is CASSLDRGPTYEQYF. The CDR3 region has the DNA TGTGCCAGCAGCTTGGACAGGGGCCCCACCTACGAGCAGTACTTC.

This chain uses TRBV7-9 with TRBJ2-7; the match to TRBD2 covers 12 bases. CDR3 length equals 15 residues. The ends lost 1 base at V and 7 bases at J; junction bases unmatched: 5. CDR1 is SEHNR, CDR2 FQNEAQ, per germline (reference sequence). The CDR3 nucleotides are TGTGCCAGCAGCTTAGAACTAGCGGGAGGCCAAGAGCAGTACTTC. Residues: CASSLELAGGQEQYF.

The sample holds many counts of this clonotype. This chain joins TRBV24-1 and TRBJ2-5, with a weak D call TRBD1 (7 bases). The CDR3 has 14 residues. Germline-derived CDR1 and CDR2 are KGHDR and SFDVKD. Trimming shortened V by 9 bases and J by 5 bases, and 18 bases separated the two germline ends. For the CDR3, the DNA is TGTGCCACCCGGCAGGCGGGGACAGATGAGACCCAGTACTTC. Amino acid sequence: CATRQAGTDETQYF.

This clonotype has a handful of counts. The CDR3 is CASRRDRGPYGELFF. For the CDR3, the DNA is TGTGCCAGCAGGCGGGACAGGGGGCCTTATGGGGAGCTGTTTTTT. The chain is built from TRBV6-1 and TRBJ2-2; the match to TRBD1 covers 12 bases. Germline V gene lookup returns CDR1 MNHNS and CDR2 SASEGT. This CDR3 is 15 amino acids long. Trimming at V came to 6 bases and at J to 8 bases, leaving 7 bases not matched to a gene.

This clonotype has a count of ten or more. The chain has TRBV16 and TRBJ2-1, with D perhaps matching TRBD1 (6 bases). The CDR3 totals 15 residues. Germline assignment: CDR1 KGHSY and CDR2 FQNENV. Trimming shortened V by 6 bases and J by 1 base, and 13 bases separated the two germline ends. The CDR3, as DNA: TGTGCCAGCAGTCGATCAGGGGATTCCTACAATGAGCAGTTCTTC. Its protein product is CASSRSGDSYNEQFF.

The chain recombines TRBV10-1 with TRBJ2-1; TRBD1 matches 7 bases. Germline V gene lookup returns CDR1 WNHNN and CDR2 SYGVQD (reference sequence). The CDR3 is made up of 15 amino acids. V lost 4 bases and J lost 6; bases outside the gene matches: 9. In nucleotides, the CDR3 is TGCGCCAGCAGTGTAACGACAGGGACCGTCAATGAGCAGTTCTTC. Protein product: CASSVTTGTVNEQFF.

This clonotype has a handful of counts. The chain recombines TRBV5-4 with TRBJ1-5, with 9 bases identical to TRBD1. Germline CDR1 reads SGHNT; CDR2 reads YYREEE (reference sequence). V shed 4 bases, J shed 4 bases, and the junction held 3 bases outside the gene matches. The CDR3 runs to 14 residues. CDR3 nucleotides: TGTGCCAGCAGCAGGGACAGGGCGAATCAGCCCCAGCATTTT. Translating gives CASSRDRANQPQHF.

This clonotype was seen only a few times. The chain combines TRBV24-1 with TRBJ1-4; a weak D match, TRBD1 (5 bases). In germline, CDR1 is KGHDR, CDR2 SFDVKD. This CDR3 region has 15 residues. Trimming pared 2 bases from V and 4 bases from J, leaving 10 bases between. CDR3: CATSDSSGGNEKLFF. The DNA for the CDR3 is TGTGCCACCAGTGATTCGAGCGGGGGTAATGAAAAACTGTTTTTT.